The rows below give T cell receptor beta chains drawn from one sample of a study of OX40 agonist ivuxolimab in advanced cancers. This table comes from immunoSEQ multiplex PCR, and its TCRdb copy is limited to in-frame clones, with some not included. The table lists 80,000 or so clones, about nine tenths of them singletons. The sequencing here drew on CD4+ or CD8+ T cells sorted from blood, taken in a trial of the OX40 agonist ivuxolimab. These receptor sequences come from an adult with an advanced solid tumor such as melanoma, head and neck, liver or kidney cancer. CDR3s include the opening cysteine and the closing phenylalanine or tryptophan. The order of the fields is V gene, D gene, J gene, clone size, CDR3 protein, CDR3 DNA. D genes are given only for firm matches. Only some rows state a clone size, as once, few, many or a class for expanded clones.

TRBV18	.	TRBJ2-7	.	CASSPTLNSYEQYF	TGTGCCAGCTCACCGACTTTGAATTCCTACGAGCAGTACTTC
TRBV6-6	TRBD1	TRBJ2-3	.	CASMTSGGVFTDTQYF	TGTGCCAGCATGACGTCAGGGGGAGTATTCACAGATACGCAGTATTTT
TRBV11-3	TRBD1	TRBJ2-5	.	CASSLAGQEPGKTQYF	TGTGCCAGCAGCTTAGCCGGACAGGAACCGGGGAAGACCCAGTACTTC
TRBV18	.	TRBJ1-3	few	CASSSNREVGNTIYF	TGTGCCAGCTCATCCAACAGGGAAGTAGGAAACACCATATATTTT
TRBV7-9	.	TRBJ1-1	.	CASSPRGRGWYGEAFF	TGTGCCAGCAGCCCTCGGGGGAGGGGGTGGTACGGTGAAGCTTTCTTT
TRBV9	TRBD2	TRBJ2-7	once	CASSATLGTSLQEQYF	TGTGCCAGCAGCGCCACCTTAGGGACTAGCCTCCAGGAGCAGTACTTC
TRBV19	TRBD1	TRBJ1-4	.	CASSRGQPNEKLFF	TGTGCCAGTAGTAGGGGACAGCCTAATGAAAAACTGTTTTTT
TRBV6-5	TRBD2	TRBJ2-5	.	CASWLAGGETQYF	TGTGCCAGCTGGCTAGCGGGAGGTGAGACCCAGTACTTC
TRBV28	.	TRBJ1-1	.	CASSKGGMNTEAFF	TGTGCCAGCAGCAAGGGGGGGATGAACACTGAAGCTTTCTTT
TRBV19	.	TRBJ2-7	.	CASKLSGVGTYEQYF	TGTGCCAGTAAGTTGTCAGGGGTTGGGACCTACGAGCAGTACTTC
TRBV2	.	TRBJ1-2	.	CASSVRTDTYGYTF	TGTGCCAGCAGTGTCCGAACAGACACCTATGGCTACACCTTC
TRBV7-2	.	TRBJ2-2	.	CASSLNPGINTGELFF	TGTGCCAGCAGCTTAAATCCCGGGATTAACACCGGGGAGCTGTTTTTT
TRBV5-4	TRBD1	TRBJ1-1	.	CASSNAGTGGTEAFF	TGTGCCAGCAGCAACGCCGGGACAGGGGGCACTGAAGCTTTCTTT
TRBV5-1	.	TRBJ2-3	once	CASSAPVTDTQYF	TGCGCCAGCAGCGCCCCGGTCACAGATACGCAGTATTTT
TRBV7-9	.	TRBJ2-3	.	CASSLAGAPSTDTQYF	TGTGCCAGCAGCTTAGCGGGGGCCCCTAGCACAGATACGCAGTATTTT
TRBV7-2	TRBD2	TRBJ2-1	.	CTSSLERGGNEQFF	TGTACCAGCAGCTTAGAGCGGGGGGGCAATGAGCAGTTCTTC
TRBV5-4	TRBD2	TRBJ2-1	.	CASSMGLAGGENEQFF	TGTGCCAGCAGCATGGGACTAGCGGGAGGAGAAAATGAGCAGTTCTTC
TRBV12-5	.	TRBJ2-3	.	CASRGEGTDTQYF	TGTGCTAGTAGGGGGGAAGGCACAGATACGCAGTATTTT
TRBV6-7	TRBD2	TRBJ2-1	.	CASSYGRGSYNEQFF	TGTGCCAGCAGTTACGGGCGGGGGTCCTACAATGAGCAGTTCTTC
TRBV6-1	.	TRBJ1-3	.	CASSTDSLSGNTIYF	TGTGCCAGCAGTACCGACAGCCTCTCTGGAAACACCATATATTTT
TRBV6-6	TRBD1	TRBJ2-5	.	CASSLDRVRETQYF	TGTGCCAGCAGTCTGGACAGGGTGCGAGAGACCCAGTACTTC
TRBV4-2	TRBD1	TRBJ2-1	.	CASSHPGQGADEQFF	TGTGCCAGCAGCCATCCGGGACAGGGGGCCGATGAGCAGTTCTTC
TRBV11-3	TRBD1	TRBJ2-5	.	CASSPGQPQETQYF	TGTGCCAGCAGCCCGGGACAGCCGCAAGAGACCCAGTACTTC
TRBV5-1	.	TRBJ1-2	.	CASSLDSLVRGYTF	TGCGCCAGCAGCTTGGACAGCCTAGTACGTGGCTACACCTTC
TRBV18	.	TRBJ1-1	.	CASSPYLVLENTEAFF	TGTGCCAGCTCACCATACCTAGTCCTGGAGAACACTGAAGCTTTCTTT
TRBV5-1	TRBD1	TRBJ2-1	.	CASSSLKTGELHEQFF	TGCGCCAGCAGCTCACTAAAGACAGGGGAGCTCCATGAGCAGTTCTTC
TRBV27	.	TRBJ2-7	.	CASSRDTYYEQYF	TGTGCCAGCAGCCGGGACACCTACTACGAGCAGTACTTC
TRBV9	TRBD1	TRBJ2-7	.	CASSVAAGQGTYEQYF	TGTGCCAGCAGCGTAGCTGCGGGACAGGGCACCTACGAGCAGTACTTC
TRBV19	.	TRBJ1-4	.	CASRGQGYEKLFF	TGTGCCAGTAGGGGGCAGGGGTATGAAAAACTGTTTTTT
TRBV27	TRBD1	TRBJ2-2	.	CASSPRQGAWWTGELFF	TGTGCCAGCAGCCCACGACAGGGGGCTTGGTGGACCGGGGAGCTGTTTTTT
TRBV11-3	.	TRBJ1-3	.	CASSLEGNRNTIYF	TGTGCCAGCAGCTTAGAAGGGAACAGAAACACCATATATTTT
TRBV4-1	.	TRBJ1-5	.	CASSLDQPQHF	TGCGCCAGTTCCTTGGATCAGCCCCAGCATTTT
TRBV6-6	TRBD1	TRBJ1-5	.	CASSSTGHQPQHF	TGTGCCAGCAGTTCGACAGGGCACCAGCCCCAGCATTTT
TRBV2	TRBD1	TRBJ1-3	.	CASSEWDSGNTIYF	TGTGCCAGCAGTGAATGGGACAGTGGAAACACCATATATTTT
TRBV7-9	TRBD2	TRBJ2-5	.	CASSRLDGGAQETQYF	TGTGCCAGCAGCCGGTTGGACGGGGGGGCCCAAGAGACCCAGTACTTC
TRBV6-5	.	TRBJ2-2	.	CASSLSNTGELFF	TGTGCCAGCAGTCTCTCGAACACCGGGGAGCTGTTTTTT
TRBV6-1	TRBD1	TRBJ2-7	.	CASSLDRGTYEQYF	TGTGCCAGCAGTTTGGACAGGGGAACCTACGAGCAGTACTTC
TRBV7-8	TRBD2	TRBJ2-5	.	CASSSSGLAGAGETQYF	TGTGCCAGCAGCTCCTCGGGACTAGCGGGGGCCGGAGAGACCCAGTACTTC
TRBV28	.	TRBJ1-3	.	CASTLDRRPSENTIYF	TGTGCCAGCACCCTCGACAGGCGACCCTCGGAGAACACCATATATTTT
TRBV7-2	.	TRBJ2-2	.	CASSLVGGRLSPGELFF	TGTGCCAGCAGCTTAGTTGGGGGGCGATTATCCCCCGGGGAGCTGTTTTTT
TRBV5-4	.	TRBJ2-1	.	CASSLSQGEHNEQFF	TGTGCCAGCAGCTTATCACAGGGTGAGCACAATGAGCAGTTCTTC
TRBV5-4	TRBD2	TRBJ2-7	.	CASSFIAGGPAYEQYF	TGTGCCAGCAGCTTTATAGCGGGAGGGCCGGCCTACGAGCAGTACTTC
TRBV5-5	.	TRBJ2-2	.	CASSFWASTIVAGELFF	TGTGCCAGCAGCTTCTGGGCTAGCACTATCGTCGCCGGGGAGCTGTTTTTT
TRBV4-1	.	TRBJ1-5	.	CASSQGPGRYQPQHF	TGCGCCAGCAGCCAAGGGCCTGGCAGGTACCAGCCCCAGCATTTT
TRBV6-6	.	TRBJ2-7	.	CASSYGRTPKTYEQYF	TGTGCCAGCAGTTACGGTCGGACACCTAAAACCTACGAGCAGTACTTC
TRBV7-2	.	TRBJ1-5	.	CASSLSWDRNQPQHF	TGTGCCAGCAGCTTAAGTTGGGACCGCAATCAGCCCCAGCATTTT
TRBV11-2	TRBD1	TRBJ1-2	.	CASSPTGGGGYGYTF	TGTGCCAGCAGCCCAACAGGGGGTGGTGGCTATGGCTACACCTTC
TRBV5-4	TRBD2	TRBJ2-5	.	CASSPRGSGGRETQYF	TGTGCCAGCAGCCCGCGGGGGAGCGGGGGGAGGGAGACCCAGTACTTC
TRBV7-9	TRBD2	TRBJ2-1	.	CASSQRREGYNEQFF	TGTGCCAGCAGCCAAAGACGGGAGGGCTACAATGAGCAGTTCTTC
TRBV10-3	TRBD2	TRBJ2-1	.	CAISGFETSMNEQFF	TGTGCCATCAGTGGTTTCGAGACTAGCATGAATGAGCAGTTCTTC
TRBV10-3	.	TRBJ2-1	.	CAIRDSRGGGDEQFF	TGTGCCATCAGGGATAGCAGGGGAGGGGGGGATGAGCAGTTCTTC
TRBV18	.	TRBJ2-1	.	CASSPPVGDEQFF	TGTGCCAGCTCACCACCGGTCGGGGATGAGCAGTTCTTC
TRBV19	TRBD2	TRBJ2-5	.	CASSILAGGQETQYF	TGTGCCAGTAGTATTCTAGCGGGGGGGCAAGAGACCCAGTACTTC
TRBV7-9	.	TRBJ2-5	.	CASSHGGRGETQYF	TGTGCCAGCAGCCACGGGGGCCGAGGAGAGACCCAGTACTTC
TRBV11-2	TRBD2	TRBJ2-7	.	CASSPRLAGVGEQYF	TGTGCCAGCAGCCCCCGACTAGCGGGAGTAGGCGAGCAGTACTTC